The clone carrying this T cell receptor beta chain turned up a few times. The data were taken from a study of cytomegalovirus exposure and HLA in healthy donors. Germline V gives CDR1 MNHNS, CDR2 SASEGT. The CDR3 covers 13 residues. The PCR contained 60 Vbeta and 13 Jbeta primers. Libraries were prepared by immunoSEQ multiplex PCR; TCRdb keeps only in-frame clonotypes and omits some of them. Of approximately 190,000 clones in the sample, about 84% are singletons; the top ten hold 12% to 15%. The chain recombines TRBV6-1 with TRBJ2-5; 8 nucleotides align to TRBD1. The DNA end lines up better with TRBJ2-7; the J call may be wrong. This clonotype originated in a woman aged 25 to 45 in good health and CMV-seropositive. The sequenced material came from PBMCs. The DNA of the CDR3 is TGTGCCAGCAGGCGGACAGGGATGTACGAGCAGTACTTC. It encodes CASRRTGMYEQYF.